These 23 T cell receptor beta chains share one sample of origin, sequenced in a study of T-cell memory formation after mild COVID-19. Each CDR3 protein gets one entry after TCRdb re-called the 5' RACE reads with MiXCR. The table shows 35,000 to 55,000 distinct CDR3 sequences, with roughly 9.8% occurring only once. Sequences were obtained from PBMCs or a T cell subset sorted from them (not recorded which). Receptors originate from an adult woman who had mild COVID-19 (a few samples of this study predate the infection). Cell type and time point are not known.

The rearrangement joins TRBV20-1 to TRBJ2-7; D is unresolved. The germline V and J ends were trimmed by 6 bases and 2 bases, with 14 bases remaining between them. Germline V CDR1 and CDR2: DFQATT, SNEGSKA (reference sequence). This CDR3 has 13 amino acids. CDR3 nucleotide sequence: TGCAGTGCCACCTCGGGCAGGACCTACGAGCAGTACTTC. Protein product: CSATSGRTYEQYF.

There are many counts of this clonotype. The CDR3 DNA sequence: TGCAGCGCCTCTCCCGGGGGCCTCGAGACCCAGTACTTC. It translates to CSASPGGLETQYF. The chain links TRBV29-1 to TRBJ2-5, with D tentatively TRBD1 or TRBD2 (6 bases each). CDR3 length equals 13 residues. The germline V gene has CDR1 SQVTM and CDR2 ANQGSEA. Trimming shortened V by 7 bases and J by 5 bases, and 17 bases separated the two germline ends.

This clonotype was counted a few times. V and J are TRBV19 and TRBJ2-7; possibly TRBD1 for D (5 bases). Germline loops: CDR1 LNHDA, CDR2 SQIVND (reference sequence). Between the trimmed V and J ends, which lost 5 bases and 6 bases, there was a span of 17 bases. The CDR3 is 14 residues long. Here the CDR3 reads CASSSQGHSSEQYF. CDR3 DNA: TGTGCCAGTAGTTCCCAGGGTCACAGCTCCGAGCAGTACTTC.

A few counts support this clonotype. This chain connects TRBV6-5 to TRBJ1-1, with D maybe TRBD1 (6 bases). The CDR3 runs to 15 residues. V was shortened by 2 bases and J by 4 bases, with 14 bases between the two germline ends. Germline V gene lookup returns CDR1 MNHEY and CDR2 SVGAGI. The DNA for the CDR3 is TGTGCCAGCAGTTACGGGGGGGCGCAGGGCACTGAAGCTTTCTTT. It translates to CASSYGGAQGTEAFF.

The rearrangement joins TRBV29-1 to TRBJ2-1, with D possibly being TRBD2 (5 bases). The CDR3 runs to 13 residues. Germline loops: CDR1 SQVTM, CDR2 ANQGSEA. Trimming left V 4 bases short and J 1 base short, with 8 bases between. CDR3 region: CSVASSSYNEQFF. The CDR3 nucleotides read TGCAGCGTTGCTAGCTCATCCTACAATGAGCAGTTCTTC.

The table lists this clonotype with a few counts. CDR3 region: CASSRQDSNQPQHF. CDR3 DNA sequence: TGTGCCAGCAGCCGACAGGATAGCAATCAGCCCCAGCATTTT. V gene TRBV6-5 combines with J gene TRBJ1-5; perhaps TRBD1 as D (6 bases). The ends were cut back, 6 bases at V and 0 bases at J, with 9 bases in the middle. CDR3 length: 14 amino acids. Per the germline V gene, CDR1 is MNHEY and CDR2 is SVGAGI.

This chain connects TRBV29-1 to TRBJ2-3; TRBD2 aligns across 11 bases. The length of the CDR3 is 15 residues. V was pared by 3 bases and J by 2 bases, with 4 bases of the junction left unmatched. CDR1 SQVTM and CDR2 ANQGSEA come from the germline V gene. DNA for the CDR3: TGCAGCGTTGATGGGACTAGCGGAAACACAGATACGCAGTATTTT. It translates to CSVDGTSGNTDTQYF.

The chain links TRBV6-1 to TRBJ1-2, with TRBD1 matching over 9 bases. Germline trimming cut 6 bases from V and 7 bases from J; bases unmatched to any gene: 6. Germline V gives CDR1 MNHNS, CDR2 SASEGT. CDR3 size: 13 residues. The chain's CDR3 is CASRKDRGSGYTF. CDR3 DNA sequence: TGTGCCAGCAGGAAGGACAGGGGATCTGGCTACACCTTC.

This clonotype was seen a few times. CDR3 sequence (DNA): TGTGCCAGCAGCTTAGCACACACAGATACGCAGTATTTT. Its translation is CASSLAHTDTQYF. The rearrangement uses TRBV7-2 and TRBJ2-3; no clear D gene. CDR3 size: 13 residues. V was shortened by 0 bases and J by 2 bases, with 3 bases between the two germline ends. CDR1 and CDR2 (germline): SGHTA, FQGNSA.

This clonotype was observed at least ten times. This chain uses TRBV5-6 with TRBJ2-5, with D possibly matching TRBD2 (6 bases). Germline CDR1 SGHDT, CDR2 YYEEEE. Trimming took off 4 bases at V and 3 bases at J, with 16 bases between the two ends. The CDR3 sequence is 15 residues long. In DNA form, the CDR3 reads TGTGCCAGCAGCACCCGTCTGGGCGGGAAAGAGACCCAGTACTTC. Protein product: CASSTRLGGKETQYF.

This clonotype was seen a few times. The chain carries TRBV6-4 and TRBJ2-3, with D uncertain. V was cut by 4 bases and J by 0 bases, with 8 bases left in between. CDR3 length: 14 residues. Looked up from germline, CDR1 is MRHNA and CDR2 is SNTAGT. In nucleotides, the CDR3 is TGTGCCAGCAGTGGGGATCCTAGCACAGATACGCAGTATTTT. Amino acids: CASSGDPSTDTQYF.

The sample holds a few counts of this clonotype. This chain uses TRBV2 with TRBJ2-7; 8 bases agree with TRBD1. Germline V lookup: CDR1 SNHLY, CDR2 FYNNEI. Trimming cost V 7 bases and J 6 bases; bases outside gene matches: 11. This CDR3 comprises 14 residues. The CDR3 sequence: CASTRTGTNREQYF. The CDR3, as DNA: TGTGCCAGCACGAGGACAGGGACCAATCGCGAGCAGTACTTC.

The CDR3 DNA follows: TGCGCCAGCAGCCCTGGGACAGATGAGCAGTTCTTC. It translates to CASSPGTDEQFF. The chain joins TRBV5-1 to TRBJ2-1; 7 bases agree with TRBD1. The V and J ends lost 4 bases and 8 bases, in that order; junction bases with no gene match: 3. Germline assignment: CDR1 SGHRS and CDR2 YFSETQ. The length of the CDR3 is 12 residues.

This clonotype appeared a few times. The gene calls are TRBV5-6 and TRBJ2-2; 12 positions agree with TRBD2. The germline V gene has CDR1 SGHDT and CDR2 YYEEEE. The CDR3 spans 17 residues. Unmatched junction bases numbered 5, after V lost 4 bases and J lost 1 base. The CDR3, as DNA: TGTGCCAGCAGCGGCCTACTAGCGGGAGGGAACACCGGGGAGCTGTTTTTT. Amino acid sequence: CASSGLLAGGNTGELFF.

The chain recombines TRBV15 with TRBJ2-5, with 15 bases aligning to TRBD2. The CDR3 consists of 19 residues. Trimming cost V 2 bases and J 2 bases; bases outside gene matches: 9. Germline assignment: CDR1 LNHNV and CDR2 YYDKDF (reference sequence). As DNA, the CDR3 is TGTGCCACCAGCAGAAATGGACTAGCGGGAGGGCCGGAGCAAGAGACCCAGTACTTC. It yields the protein CATSRNGLAGGPEQETQYF.

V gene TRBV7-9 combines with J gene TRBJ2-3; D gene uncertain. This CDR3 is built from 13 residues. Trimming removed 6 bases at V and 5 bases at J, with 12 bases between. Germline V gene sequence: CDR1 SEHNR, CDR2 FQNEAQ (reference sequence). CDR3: CASSPSNRDTQYF. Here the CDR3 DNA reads TGTGCCAGCAGTCCAAGTAATAGAGATACGCAGTATTTT.

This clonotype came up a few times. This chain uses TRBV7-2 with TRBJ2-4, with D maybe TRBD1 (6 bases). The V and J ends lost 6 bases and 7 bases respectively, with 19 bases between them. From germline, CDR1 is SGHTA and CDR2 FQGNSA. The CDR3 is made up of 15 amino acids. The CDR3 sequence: CASSIQNRDGNIQYF. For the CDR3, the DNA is TGTGCCAGCAGTATACAAAACAGGGATGGGAACATTCAGTACTTC.

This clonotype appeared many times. The CDR3 DNA is TGTGCCAGCTCACCACCGTCGGCTAGCACAGATACGCAGTATTTT. It codes for CASSPPSASTDTQYF. J is TRBJ2-3 and V is TRBV18; no clear D. Germline CDR1 is KGHSH and CDR2 is LQKENI. The CDR3 is made up of 15 amino acids. V was cut by 0 bases and J by 0 bases, with 7 bases left in between.

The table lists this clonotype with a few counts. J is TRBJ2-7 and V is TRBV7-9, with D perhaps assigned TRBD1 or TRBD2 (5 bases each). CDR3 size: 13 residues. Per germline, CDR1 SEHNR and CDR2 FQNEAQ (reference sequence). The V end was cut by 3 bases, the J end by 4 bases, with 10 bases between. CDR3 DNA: TGTGCCAGCAGCTTCCCGGGGCGTTACGAGCAGTACTTC. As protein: CASSFPGRYEQYF. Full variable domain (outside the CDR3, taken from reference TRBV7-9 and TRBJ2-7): DTGVSQNPRHKITKRGQNVTFRCDPISEHNRLYWYRQTLGQGPEFLTYFQNEAQLEKSRLLSDRFSAERPKGSFSTLEIQRTEQGDSAMYLCASSFPGRYEQYFGPGTRLTVT.

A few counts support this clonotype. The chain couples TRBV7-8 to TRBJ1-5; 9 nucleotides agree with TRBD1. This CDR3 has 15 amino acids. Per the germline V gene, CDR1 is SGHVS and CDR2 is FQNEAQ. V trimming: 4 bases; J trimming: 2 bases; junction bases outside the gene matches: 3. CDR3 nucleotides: TGTGCCAGCAGCTCGGGACAGGGACGCAATCAGCCCCAGCATTTT. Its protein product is CASSSGQGRNQPQHF.

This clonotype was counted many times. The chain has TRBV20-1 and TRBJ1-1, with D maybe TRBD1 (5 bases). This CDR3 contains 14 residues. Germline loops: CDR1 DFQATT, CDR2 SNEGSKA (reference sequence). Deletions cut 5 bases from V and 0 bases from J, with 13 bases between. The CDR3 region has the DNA TGCAGTGCTCCTAGGACAAGGATGAACACTGAAGCTTTCTTT. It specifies CSAPRTRMNTEAFF.

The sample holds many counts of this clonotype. This chain's CDR3 is CASSLLGQGQEQYF. CDR3 sequence (DNA): TGTGCCAGCAGTTTATTGGGACAGGGTCAAGAGCAGTACTTC. The gene calls are TRBV27 and TRBJ2-7, with 9 bases identical to TRBD1. V lost 1 base, J lost 7 bases, and 5 bases stayed unmatched. The CDR3 runs to 14 residues. CDR1 and CDR2 from the germline V gene are MNHEY and SMNVEV (reference sequence).

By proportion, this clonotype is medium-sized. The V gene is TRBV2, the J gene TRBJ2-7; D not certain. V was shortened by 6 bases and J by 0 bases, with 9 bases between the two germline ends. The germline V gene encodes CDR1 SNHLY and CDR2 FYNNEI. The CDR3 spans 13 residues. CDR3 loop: CASRDGPSYEQYF. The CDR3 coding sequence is TGTGCCAGCAGGGACGGGCCCTCCTACGAGCAGTACTTC.